The 10 T cell receptor beta chains reported below all come from one sample, sequenced in a study of T cells in Graves' hyperthyroidism and ophthalmopathy. From RNA transcripts, TCR beta CDR3 regions were amplified. The primer set for the first-round RT-PCR of the TCR CDR3 was HTBI. Via MiXCR, TCRdb re-called the multiplex PCR reads, giving one row per CDR3 protein. Here the sample spans about 300,000 distinct CDR3 sequences, 15% to 20% being singletons. The sample was blood. These receptors all come from a man aged 50 or older with Graves' ophthalmopathy.

The rearrangement uses TRBV24-1 and TRBJ1-1, with a tentative D call TRBD1 (6 bases). V was shortened by 9 bases and J by 0 bases, with 19 bases between the two germline ends. Germline-derived CDR1 and CDR2 are KGHDR and SFDVKD. The CDR3 loop spans 16 amino acids. The CDR3: CATLTDTGHLNTEAFF. Written as DNA, the CDR3 is TGTGCCACCCTAACTGATACGGGACATTTGAACACTGAAGCTTTCTTT.

There are many counts of this clonotype. This chain joins TRBV27 and TRBJ1-2, with 10 bases that match TRBD1. The CDR3 length is 14 residues. V dropped 6 bases and J dropped 8; count of bases not matched to a gene: 9. In germline, CDR1 is MNHEY, CDR2 SMNVEV (reference sequence). The CDR3 loop is CASSPDRGRGGYTF. The CDR3 DNA sequence: TGTGCCAGCAGCCCAGACAGGGGGCGCGGAGGCTACACCTTC.

The chain employs TRBV7-9 and TRBJ1-4, with D possibly TRBD1 on 5 matching bases. CDR1 SEHNR and CDR2 FQNEAQ come from the germline V gene (reference sequence). V lost 5 bases to trimming and J lost 6 bases, with 13 bases between them. The CDR3 extends over 14 amino acids. CDR3 loop: CASSPGPRDEKLFF. Here the CDR3 DNA reads TGTGCCAGCAGCCCGGGGCCACGAGATGAAAAACTGTTTTTT.

The V gene is TRBV4-2, the J gene TRBJ2-3; D is ambiguous. Between the trimmed V and J ends, which lost 4 bases and 6 bases, there was a span of 11 bases. The V gene's germline CDR1 is LGHNA and CDR2 YNFKEQ. CDR3 size: 13 residues. The CDR3 here is CASSLPLGDTQYF. In DNA form, the CDR3 reads TGTGCCAGCAGCCTCCCTTTGGGGGATACGCAGTATTTT.

This clonotype was recorded many times. The genes are TRBV11-1 and TRBJ2-2; 7 bases map to TRBD2. Germline lookup yields CDR1 SGHAT and CDR2 FQDESV (reference sequence). V was pared by 3 bases and J by 4 bases, with 11 bases of the junction left unmatched. The CDR3 runs to 17 residues. CDR3 DNA sequence: TGTGCCAGCAGCTTTCATGGTAGCGGGTTCCCCACCGGGGAGCTGTTTTTT. Translation: CASSFHGSGFPTGELFF.

This clonotype came up a few times. The chain uses TRBV6-1 and TRBJ2-5, with TRBD1 matching 9 bases. After removal of 6 bases from V and 5 bases from J, the junction contained 7 bases not matched to a gene. This CDR3 contains 14 residues. Germline lookup yields CDR1 MNHNS and CDR2 SASEGT. Here the CDR3 DNA reads TGTGCCAGCAGCAGAACAGGGGGCTCGGAGACCCAGTACTTC. Residues: CASSRTGGSETQYF.

This clonotype has a count of ten or more. The gene calls are TRBV3-1 and TRBJ2-2, with D unclear. The CDR3 sequence is 17 residues long. The germline V and J ends were trimmed by 0 bases and 0 bases, with 11 bases remaining between them. Germline CDR1 and CDR2: LGHDT and YNNKEL (reference sequence). The CDR3 here is CASSQDPRRSNTGELFF. As DNA, the CDR3 is TGTGCCAGCAGCCAAGATCCTAGGCGGTCGAACACCGGGGAGCTGTTTTTT.

This clonotype was counted at least ten times. The chain joins TRBV11-2 to TRBJ2-1, with 8 bases matching TRBD1. Per the germline V gene, CDR1 is SGHAT and CDR2 is FQNNGV. The CDR3 length is 18 residues. Trimming removed 0 bases from V and 10 bases from J; junction bases left unmatched: 17. Here the CDR3 DNA reads TGTGCCAGCAGCTTAGATTGGGACCGACAGGGGCTCCCCTGGGAGCAGTTCTTC. Protein product: CASSLDWDRQGLPWEQFF.

This sequence joins TRBV27 and TRBJ2-7; D unclear. Trimming left V 2 bases short and J 1 base short, with 9 bases between. This CDR3 is 14 amino acids long. Per germline, CDR1 MNHEY and CDR2 SMNVEV (reference sequence). The CDR3 loop reads CASSLGRTSYEQYF. As DNA, the CDR3 is TGTGCCAGCAGTTTAGGACGTACATCCTACGAGCAGTACTTC.

This clonotype was counted at least ten times. V gene TRBV4-1 combines with J gene TRBJ2-7, with D uncertain. V lost 0 bases and J 6 bases, leaving 15 bases between the germline ends. CDR1 and CDR2 from the germline V gene are MGHRA and YSYEKL. This CDR3 comprises 15 residues. In DNA, the CDR3 is TGCGCCAGCAGCCAAGATGGGGTACGAAGAGGCGAGCAGTACTTC. Its protein is CASSQDGVRRGEQYF.